The 5 T cell receptor beta chains below come from one sample, sequenced in a study of human CD8 memory T cell subsets. By UMI-labeled 5' RACE, the TCR beta libraries were made. From its re-call of the 5' RACE reads, TCRdb lists each CDR3 protein once, without DNA. In total, the table holds 7,000 or so distinct CDR3 sequences. The sequenced material came from CD8+ T cells from PBMCs. The receptors here all came from a human donor in good health.

The chain links TRBV20-1 to TRBJ1-1; lacking DNA, the TRBD1 call made by TCRdb goes unchecked. The germline gives CDR1 DFQATT, CDR2 SNEGSKA (reference sequence). This CDR3 contains 11 residues. This chain's CDR3 is CSAPEGREAFF.

The chain is built from TRBV6-2 or TRBV6-3 and TRBJ1-1; the TCRdb D gene call, TRBD1, has no DNA to confirm it. The CDR3 consists of 14 residues. Germline assignment: CDR1 MNHEY and CDR2 SVGEGT. The CDR3 here is CASRLDQGGTEAFF.

The rearrangement joins TRBV7-9 to TRBJ1-1; the TRBD1 assignment by TCRdb is unverifiable without DNA. This CDR3 is built from 15 residues. Germline loops: CDR1 SEHNR, CDR2 FQNEAQ (reference sequence). CDR3 sequence: CASTQFRGLNTEAFF.

V is TRBV4-2 and J is TRBJ2-7; TCRdb lists TRBD2, though no DNA is available to test this call. From germline, CDR1 is LGHNA and CDR2 YNFKEQ. The CDR3 is made up of 15 amino acids. The CDR3 loop reads CASSQQRTASYEQYF.

The rearrangement links TRBV2 to TRBJ2-1; TCRdb picks TRBD2, but there is no DNA to check that call. The CDR3 length is 15 residues. The germline gives CDR1 SNHLY, CDR2 FYNNEI. CDR3: CANARQASSYNEQFF.